This T cell receptor beta chain appears in the sequencing data of a study of shared clonotypes between healthy human individuals. Overall study: Researchers assigned three CD4 naive, three CD4 memory, two CD8 naive and one CD8 memory plate to each donor.

On this clone itself: Its specificity is not known.

Clones were sequenced by immunoSEQ multiplex PCR, and TCRdb holds only the in-frame ones, with some missing. This sample has about 2.3 million clones, with around 93% found just once. General study points: It was observed that roughly 4.8% of naive CD4 clonotypes were shared across several donors.

Trimming cost V 2 bases and J 4 bases, with 22 bases left between them. Per the germline V gene, CDR1 is SGHNT and CDR2 is YYREEE (reference sequence). There are 17 residues in the CDR3. The chain combines TRBV5-4 with TRBJ2-7; either TRBD1 or TRBD2 may supply D (5 bases each). This receptor was identified in a man younger than 30 in good health. Some clones in this sample may be carry-over from other donors' samples. The sequenced sample consisted of naive CD4+ T cells from PBMCs. The subset was: CD45RA+ positively selected. The chain's CDR3 is CASSLSIGAETSYEQYF. CDR3 nucleotide sequence: TGTGCCAGCAGCTTATCGATCGGGGCAGAAACTTCGTACGAGCAGTACTTC.